Only a few counts were recorded for the clone carrying this TCR beta chain. No antigen is known for it. These data come from a study of blood T cells in healthy people across ages. Alongside a J-beta primer mix, a sample-barcoded 5' primer served in a second PCR lasting roughly 7 to 11 cycles. TCRdb analysed the 5' RACE reads with MiXCR anew, one entry per CDR3 protein. The sample consists of under 1 million distinct CDR3 sequences, about 42% of them appearing once. General study points: A greater number of naive CD4+ cells and higher diversity distinguished long-lived donors from aged donors. Reliance upon unsorted PBMCs precluded definitive naive versus antigen-experienced comparison.

PBMCs numbering at least 6 million were isolated per sample. This CDR3 contains 14 residues. Trimming took 6 bases from V and 0 from J, leaving 12 bases between them. From germline, CDR1 is MGHDK and CDR2 SYGVNS. The clonotype comes from a man in his 60s in good health. Sequences were obtained from blood. The chain is built from TRBV25-1 and TRBJ2-7, with no clear D. CDR3 region: CASRMGSSSYEQYF. The CDR3 DNA sequence: TGTGCCAGCAGAATGGGCAGTAGCTCCTACGAGCAGTACTTC.